This TCR beta chain was found in a study of cytomegalovirus exposure and HLA in healthy donors. Whole-study context: The 95 million to 120 million unique TCR beta sequences, from 150 million to 200 million T cells, were found by an earlier analysis. Findings and limits, study-wide: The productive fraction for most TCR beta V segments was about 87% or about 30% in an earlier analysis. Presence/absence analyses rested on an assumption that sequencing depth was roughly uniform across donors.

The PCR made use of 60 Vbeta and 13 Jbeta primers. Authors' processing steps: Later, an analysis found 80 million or so unique TCR beta chains, and 10 million to 11 million of these were shared. Here immunoSEQ multiplex PCR was the method, and the copy in TCRdb shows in-frame clones only, minus some. Clone size and V and J calls were adopted from that table, with D and trimming inferred from the DNA. The table shows about 180,000 clones, with 75% to 85% occurring only once. Germline V CDR1 and CDR2: ENHRY, SYGVKD. Germline trimming cut 3 bases from V and 9 bases from J; bases unmatched to any gene: 10. The CDR3 loop spans 15 amino acids. Note on this clone: Its antigen is still unknown.

Specimen: PBMCs. The rearrangement joins TRBV10-3 to TRBJ2-1, with 8 bases fitting TRBD2. The TCR sequence derives from a young woman in good health and CMV-seropositive. The CDR3, as DNA: TGTGCCATCAGTGATGACGGGGGGGCTGGGGGTGAGCAGTTCTTC. Translation: CAISDDGGAGGEQFF.